This TCR beta chain was recorded in a study of blood T cells in healthy people across ages. A second PCR, run for roughly 7 to 12 cycles, used a sample-barcoded 5' primer plus a J-beta primer mix. Each sample yielded at least 2.5 million CDR3-containing paired-end reads. One entry per CDR3 protein, called by TCRdb with MiXCR from the 5' RACE reads. The sample lists about 1.1 million distinct CDR3 sequences, around two fifths seen once, with approximately 14% in the top ten. There are a few counts of this clonotype. Germline CDR1 reads SGDLS; CDR2 reads YYNGEE. With 2 bases removed from V and 0 bases from J, the gap between germline ends came to 14 bases. The CDR3 is 16 residues long. Aged about 6 to 90, donors were systemically healthy Caucasians from Russia.

The sequenced sample was blood. The chain carries TRBV9 and TRBJ1-2; D gene unclear. The TCR comes from a man younger than 35 in good health. In DNA, the CDR3 is TGTGCCAGCAGCGTCTTGTCCCGGACTCCTAACTATGGCTACACCTTC. Amino acids: CASSVLSRTPNYGYTF.